This T cell receptor (beta chain) comes out of a study of T-cell reconstitution after alpha-beta-depleted transplantation in children. The TCRbeta library incorporated unique molecular identifiers. TCRdb re-called the PCR reads through MiXCR, storing one row per CDR3 protein. Among about 78,000 distinct CDR3 sequences listed, 12% to 15% were seen once. In regard to this clonotype: As yet, its antigen is unknown.

The V end was cut by 7 bases, the J end by 5 bases, with 5 bases between. The CDR3 extends over 11 amino acids. General study points: The high TCRbeta diversity at day 60 in some patients came from surviving recipient T cells and thymic progenitors.

This TCR came from a male patient between 2 and 15 years old who had a stem cell transplant for acute lymphoblastic leukemia, so the T cells may come from the graft donor. The chain is built from TRBV12-3 or TRBV12-4 and TRBJ2-2, with D hard to call. This sample comprised PBMCs, mostly from graft donor cells, obtained 180 days after TCRalphabeta/CD19-depleted stem cell transplant. The CDR3 nucleotides are TGTGCCAGCACCCCAACCGGGGAGCTGTTTTTT. This encodes CASTPTGELFF.